The sequence of this T cell receptor (beta chain) was determined in a study of cytotoxic CD8 clonotypes in ibrutinib-treated CLL. The wider study: By median around 66 months, about 12 had progressed and approximately 15 stayed remitted; responses had been 2 complete and 24 partial.

Library input was 1.5 to 2 micrograms of DNA from cryopreserved PBMCs. Libraries were prepared by immunoSEQ multiplex PCR; TCRdb keeps only in-frame clonotypes and omits some of them. The profile shows under 200,000 clones, 81% of them singletons. Sequencing used PBMCs, obtained after 12 months of ibrutinib treatment. The clonotype was recovered from a human donor with chronic lymphocytic leukemia.

The CDR3 nucleotides read TGTGCCAGCAGCTTAACACAGCCGGCAGGAAACACCATATATTTT. Residues: CASSLTQPAGNTIYF. The V gene is TRBV7-9, the J gene TRBJ1-3; D is unclear. Per the germline V gene, CDR1 is SEHNR and CDR2 is FQNEAQ (reference sequence). CDR3 length equals 15 residues. Between the trimmed V and J ends, which lost 2 bases and 4 bases, there was a span of 12 bases. Drawing the rest from reference TRBV7-9 and TRBJ1-3, the complete variable domain is DTGVSQNPRHKITKRGQNVTFRCDPISEHNRLYWYRQTLGQGPEFLTYFQNEAQLEKSRLLSDRFSAERPKGSFSTLEIQRTEQGDSAMYLCASSLTQPAGNTIYFGEGSWLTVV.